Following are 30 T cell receptor beta chains from one sample sequenced in a study of CD8 T cells in ankylosing spondylitis (dated by TCRdb to about 2017). Points the paper makes about the study in general: A TCR beta motif made up of eight or nine highly homologous amino acid variants appeared to be characteristic of blood from ankylosing spondylitis patients.

Their specific antigens are unknown. Library preparation was by 5' RACE. TCRdb names Illumina HiSeq 2500 as the instrument used. TCRdb ran its own pipeline on the public reads, namely fastp trimming at Q25 and MiXCR clone calling, and kept in-frame beta chains. Every entry covers one CDR3 protein and lists the most common genes and DNA from its rows. For this sample there are roughly 440,000 distinct CDR3 sequences; roughly 17% appear just once. The ten largest clones capture 0.95% to 1.1% of the sample. The sequencing input was blood, either unsorted or a sorted T cell fraction (not recorded which). The receptors derive from a male donor with ankylosing spondylitis.

The rearrangement links TRBV11-2 to TRBJ2-3, with 11 positions matching TRBD2. V was clipped by 5 bases and J by 8 bases; unmatched bases: 9. Germline values: CDR1 SGHAT, CDR2 FQNNGV. The CDR3 covers 15 residues. CDR3 bases: TGTGCCAGCAGCAGTAGCGGGGGGGCCTTCGGTACGCAGTATTTT. It is translated as CASSSSGGAFGTQYF.

This clonotype was counted only a few times. The CDR3 coding sequence is TGTGCCAGCAGCTCCCGGGGGACTAGCGGGTACGAGCAGTACTTC. Translation gives CASSSRGTSGYEQYF. The J gene is TRBJ2-7, the V gene TRBV11-2; 12 nucleotides line up with TRBD2. The ends lost 4 bases at V and 4 bases at J; junction bases unmatched: 5. This CDR3 spans 15 amino acids. Per the germline V gene, CDR1 is SGHAT and CDR2 is FQNNGV.

This clonotype was seen only a few times. V usage is TRBV28 and J usage is TRBJ2-2, with D possibly matching TRBD1 (6 bases). This CDR3 contains 16 residues. Trimming stripped 7 bases from V and 0 bases from J, with 15 bases between. Germline V gene data show CDR1 as MDHEN and CDR2 as SYDVKM. Here the CDR3 reads CASTRGGRTNTGELFF. The CDR3 coding sequence is TGTGCCAGCACCCGAGGGGGACGGACGAACACCGGGGAGCTGTTTTTT.

The J gene is TRBJ1-6, the V gene TRBV7-9, with D possibly matching TRBD1 (5 bases). The CDR3 extends over 13 amino acids. V gave up 3 bases and J gave up 6 bases, with 6 bases separating them. From germline, CDR1 is SEHNR and CDR2 FQNEAQ (reference sequence). For the CDR3, the DNA is TGTGCCAGCAGCTTGGGGGTTAATTCACCCCTCCACTTT. It is translated as CASSLGVNSPLHF.

V gene TRBV4-1 combines with J gene TRBJ2-2; D is unclear. There are 17 residues in the CDR3. CDR1 is MGHRA, CDR2 YSYEKL, per germline. V lost 2 bases, J lost 2 bases, and 15 bases lay in between. The CDR3 region is CASSQPTKDYNTGELFF. CDR3 DNA: TGCGCCAGCAGCCAACCTACGAAGGATTATAACACCGGGGAGCTGTTTTTT.

The CDR3 region is CASSFWGRFRRVTEAFF. CDR3 nucleotide sequence: TGTGCCAGCAGTTTTTGGGGCCGATTCAGGAGGGTCACTGAAGCTTTCTTT. The chain uses TRBV12-3 or TRBV12-4 and TRBJ1-1; TRBD1 is a possible D gene (5 bases). This CDR3 comprises 17 residues. V dropped 3 bases and J dropped 4 bases, with 21 bases sitting between them.

The chain is built from TRBV6-1 and TRBJ1-5, with 8 positions matching TRBD1. There are 14 residues in the CDR3. Germline-derived CDR1 and CDR2 are MNHNS and SASEGT. V shed 8 bases and J 4 bases; nucleotides not matched to a gene: 7. Written as DNA, the CDR3 is TGTGCCAGCGATCGGACAGGGACTAATCAGCCCCAGCATTTT. It is translated as CASDRTGTNQPQHF.

The chain uses TRBV14 and TRBJ2-3; no reliable D call. Looked up from germline, CDR1 is SGHDN and CDR2 is FVKESK. This CDR3 comprises 16 residues. V lost 7 bases and J 1 base, leaving 18 bases between the germline ends. Here the CDR3 DNA reads TGTGCCAGCAACCCCGTAGGCTTTCGGGGCACAGATACGCAGTATTTT. Translated: CASNPVGFRGTDTQYF.

This CDR3 is CSVDGGPNNEQFF. The CDR3 DNA reads as TGCAGCGTTGATGGGGGGCCTAACAATGAGCAGTTCTTC. The V and J genes are TRBV29-1 and TRBJ2-1; the D call may be TRBD1 or TRBD2 (6 bases each). This CDR3 is built from 13 residues. V was trimmed by 3 bases and J by 5 bases, leaving 11 bases between them. Germline V gene data show CDR1 as SQVTM and CDR2 as ANQGSEA.

This clonotype came up many times. This chain joins TRBV20-1 and TRBJ2-1; D gene uncertain. V shed 1 base and J shed 6 bases, with 16 bases lying between them. The length of the CDR3 is 15 residues. Germline V gives CDR1 DFQATT, CDR2 SNEGSKA (reference sequence). CDR3 DNA: TGCAGTGCTAGAGTGGGCTCCACCGCCGCCAATGAGCAGTTCTTC. This encodes CSARVGSTAANEQFF.

This clonotype has only a few counts. CDR3 in DNA: TGTGCCAGCAGCGTCCTAGCGGGACTCGGCAATGAGCAGTTCTTC. This gives the protein CASSVLAGLGNEQFF. The V gene is TRBV9, the J gene TRBJ2-1; 9 nucleotides line up with TRBD2. Trimming at V came to 2 bases and at J to 6 bases, leaving 6 bases not matched to a gene. Germline values: CDR1 SGDLS, CDR2 YYNGEE. This CDR3 spans 15 amino acids.

Only a few counts were recorded for this clonotype. The chain combines TRBV5-1 with TRBJ2-3, with TRBD2 matching 8 bases. The V gene end was trimmed by 3 bases and the J gene end by 1 base; junction bases not matched to a gene: 10. The CDR3 is made up of 17 amino acids. Germline V gene lookup returns CDR1 SGHRS and CDR2 YFSETQ. The CDR3 spells CASSSLGSGAGTDTQYF. For the CDR3, the DNA is TGCGCCAGCAGCTCCCTGGGTAGCGGGGCGGGCACAGATACGCAGTATTTT.

This clonotype showed up just a few times. This sequence joins TRBV12-3 or TRBV12-4 and TRBJ1-1, with a tentative D call TRBD1 (6 bases). This CDR3 has 14 residues. V dropped 6 bases and J dropped 6 bases, with 17 bases sitting between them. The CDR3 nucleotides are TGTGCCAGCAGGGGCAGGGGAAGTAAATCTGAAGCTTTCTTT. Residues: CASRGRGSKSEAFF.

This clonotype was picked up many times. The chain has TRBV12-3 or TRBV12-4 and TRBJ2-7; D uncertain. This CDR3 region has 13 residues. Trimming shortened V by 2 bases and J by 2 bases, and 7 bases separated the two germline ends. The chain's CDR3 is CASSLHKAYEQYF. CDR3 nucleotide sequence: TGTGCCAGCAGTTTACACAAGGCCTACGAGCAGTACTTC.

This chain connects TRBV30 to TRBJ2-7, with D possibly TRBD2 on 5 matching bases. Germline CDR1 is GTSNPN and CDR2 is SVGIG (reference sequence). The CDR3 is 12 residues long. V was trimmed by 2 bases and J by 2 bases, leaving 7 bases between them. The CDR3 nucleotides read TGTGCCTGGAGTAGCGGAACCTACGAGCAGTACTTC. It codes for CAWSSGTYEQYF.

This clonotype was observed a handful of times. This chain joins TRBV28 and TRBJ2-7; 15 positions match TRBD2. The CDR3 extends over 16 amino acids. Germline V gene lookup returns CDR1 MDHEN and CDR2 SYDVKM. Trimming cost V 6 bases and J 3 bases; bases outside gene matches: 6. CDR3 in amino acids: CASSWTSGRALYEQYF. The CDR3 region has the DNA TGTGCCAGCAGCTGGACTAGCGGGAGGGCCCTCTACGAGCAGTACTTC.

The V and J genes are TRBV7-9 and TRBJ2-1; TRBD2 agrees at 10 bases. Germline V gives CDR1 SEHNR, CDR2 FQNEAQ (reference sequence). J was trimmed by 10 bases and V by 1 base; bases with no gene match: 7. CDR3 size: 15 residues. As DNA, the CDR3 is TGTGCCAGCAGCTTAGTAGGTAGCGGGGGGACAGAGCAGTTCTTC. Translated, it gives CASSLVGSGGTEQFF.

The CDR3 DNA reads as TGCAGCGTTTGCAGGGGTAGGGGCACTGAAGCTTTCTTT. Encoded protein: CSVCRGRGTEAFF. This rearrangement joins TRBV29-1 to TRBJ1-1, with D perhaps TRBD1 (6 bases). V was pared by 5 bases and J by 4 bases, with 14 bases between. This CDR3 region has 13 residues. CDR1 is SQVTM, CDR2 ANQGSEA, per germline.

The chain combines TRBV7-9 with TRBJ1-2; TRBD1 is a possible D gene (5 bases). Germline CDR1 reads SEHNR; CDR2 reads FQNEAQ (reference sequence). The CDR3 sequence is 16 residues long. Trimming removed 5 bases at V and 0 bases at J, with 16 bases between. CDR3 nucleotide sequence: TGTGCCAGCAGCCCCCGCCGGGGGGGTTCTAACTATGGCTACACCTTC. Amino acid sequence: CASSPRRGGSNYGYTF.

This clonotype was counted only a few times. Here the CDR3 DNA reads TGCGCCAGCAGCGGCCGGGACACGACCGGGGACTATGGCTACACCTTC. It codes for CASSGRDTTGDYGYTF. J is TRBJ1-2 and V is TRBV5-1; possibly TRBD1 for D (6 bases). In germline, CDR1 is SGHRS, CDR2 YFSETQ. The CDR3 loop spans 16 amino acids. The V gene lost 4 bases and the J gene lost 3 bases, with 19 bases spanning the gap.

The rearrangement uses TRBV6-5 and TRBJ1-1, with D perhaps TRBD1 (6 bases). Germline loops: CDR1 MNHEY, CDR2 SVGAGI. V dropped 2 bases and J dropped 3 bases, with 16 bases sitting between them. This CDR3 is built from 16 residues. The CDR3 here is CASSYTFGTPHTEAFF. The CDR3 nucleotides are TGTGCCAGCAGTTACACGTTCGGGACACCCCACACTGAAGCTTTCTTT.

The V and J genes are TRBV7-2 and TRBJ1-5; a weak D match, TRBD1 (5 bases). This CDR3 contains 16 residues. The germline V and J ends were trimmed by 3 bases and 6 bases, with 18 bases remaining between them. CDR1 and CDR2 from the germline V gene are SGHTA and FQGNSA. CDR3 coding DNA: TGTGCCAGCAGCTTGGCGACAGCCCGGTCGGGTCAGCCCCAGCATTTT. Amino acids: CASSLATARSGQPQHF.

This clonotype appeared a few times. The chain is built from TRBV15 and TRBJ2-3, with 11 bases aligning to TRBD2. The V and J ends lost 7 bases and 2 bases, in that order; junction bases with no gene match: 2. From germline, CDR1 is LNHNV and CDR2 YYDKDF (reference sequence). There are 14 residues in the CDR3. CDR3 nucleotide sequence: TGTGCCACCAAACTAGCGGGGGACACAGATACGCAGTATTTT. It codes for CATKLAGDTDTQYF.

This clonotype came up many times. The V call is TRBV29-1, the J call TRBJ2-5; perhaps TRBD2 as D (5 bases). This CDR3 has 15 amino acids. V shed 3 bases and J shed 0 bases, with 14 bases lying between them. Germline V gene lookup returns CDR1 SQVTM and CDR2 ANQGSEA. CDR3 region: CSVDGPTGYQETQYF. The CDR3, as DNA: TGCAGCGTTGATGGGCCAACGGGGTACCAAGAGACCCAGTACTTC.

The genes are TRBV2 and TRBJ1-1, with D perhaps TRBD1 (6 bases). Germline values: CDR1 SNHLY, CDR2 FYNNEI. The ends were cut back, 4 bases at V and 1 base at J, with 10 bases in the middle. The CDR3 has 14 residues. CDR3 bases: TGTGCCAGCAGTGTGGGGGCGACGAACACTGAAGCTTTCTTT. Protein: CASSVGATNTEAFF.

The gene calls are TRBV5-1 and TRBJ2-1; D remains ambiguous. V lost 0 bases to trimming and J lost 6 bases, with 7 bases between them. This CDR3 region has 13 residues. Germline lookup yields CDR1 SGHRS and CDR2 YFSETQ. The CDR3 loop reads CASSLEATNEQFF. For the CDR3, the DNA is TGCGCCAGCAGCTTGGAGGCGACCAATGAGCAGTTCTTC. The variable domain in full, completed from reference TRBV5-1 and TRBJ2-1, reads KAGVTQTPRYLIKTRGQQVTLSCSPISGHRSVSWYQQTPGQGLQFLFEYFSETQRNKGNFPGRFSGRQFSNSRSEMNVSTLELGDSALYLCASSLEATNEQFFGPGTRLTVL.

V gene TRBV5-5 combines with J gene TRBJ2-1, with 8 nucleotides matching TRBD1. V was pared by 4 bases and J by 5 bases, with 8 bases of the junction left unmatched. This CDR3 is 15 amino acids long. Germline V lookup: CDR1 SGHKS, CDR2 YYEKEE (reference sequence). The CDR3 DNA reads as TGTGCCAGCAGCCAGACAGGGGACCTGAACAATGAGCAGTTCTTC. It translates to CASSQTGDLNNEQFF.

The chain couples TRBV6-1 to TRBJ1-2, with D possibly matching TRBD1 (5 bases). V lost 6 bases and J 7 bases, leaving 24 bases between the germline ends. Germline V CDR1 and CDR2: MNHNS, SASEGT. The length of the CDR3 is 16 residues. The CDR3 DNA reads TGTGCCAGCAGAACAGCCGGGACCGGGGGTGTAGCTGGCTACACCTTC. Encoded protein: CASRTAGTGGVAGYTF.

This chain uses TRBV6-1 with TRBJ1-1; no clear D gene. Per the germline V gene, CDR1 is MNHNS and CDR2 is SASEGT. The ends were cut back, 6 bases at V and 10 bases at J, with 12 bases in the middle. The CDR3 spans 11 residues. The CDR3 nucleotides read TGTGCCAGCAGAGATTACCAGACAGCTTTCTTT. Encoded protein: CASRDYQTAFF.

This sequence joins TRBV12-3 or TRBV12-4 and TRBJ1-5; tentative D call: TRBD1 (5 bases). V was shortened by 3 bases and J by 6 bases, with 15 bases between the two germline ends. The CDR3 sequence is 15 residues long. CDR3 amino acids: CASSLVGRGSQPQHF. The DNA of the CDR3 is TGTGCCAGCAGTTTGGTGGGGCGAGGGAGTCAGCCCCAGCATTTT.